A selection of T cell receptor beta chains follows, all from one sample in a study of shared clonotypes between healthy human individuals. TCRdb's table, derived via immunoSEQ multiplex PCR, lists solely in-frame clones and lacks some. The sample yields about 1 million clones, roughly 70% seen once. Sequencing used memory CD4+ T cells sorted from blood. The receptor source for this set is a man aged 18 to 35 in good health. The CDR3 runs from the conserved cysteine through the conserved F or W. The D gene is left open where the match is weak. Some rows mark clone size as missing; the rest say once, few, many or name a class of expanded clone.

clone size	J gene	V gene	D gene	CDR3 DNA	CDR3 protein
NA	TRBJ2-7	TRBV2	NA	TGTGCCAGCAATATGGGGCTTTACGAGCAGTACTTC	CASNMGLYEQYF
NA	TRBJ2-3	TRBV29-1	TRBD1	TGCAGCGTTGCGGCAGGGGGTTTTGGGGATACGCAGTATTTT	CSVAAGGFGDTQYF
once	TRBJ1-1	TRBV7-2	NA	TGTGCCAGCAGCTTAAAGAGGGGGACTGAAGCTTTCTTT	CASSLKRGTEAFF
few	TRBJ1-2	TRBV28	TRBD1	TGTGCCAGCAGCCTGACAGGGGGAAAGTATGGCTACACCTTC	CASSLTGGKYGYTF
NA	TRBJ1-4	TRBV7-8	TRBD1	TGTGCCAGCAGCTTAGCAGGGGGCAGGGGTAGTGAAAAACTGTTTTTT	CASSLAGGRGSEKLFF
NA	TRBJ1-2	TRBV6-1	NA	TGTGCCAGCAGTGAATACGAGGGGATGGGCTATGGCTACACCTTC	CASSEYEGMGYGYTF
NA	TRBJ1-2	TRBV9	NA	TGTGCCAGCAGCCTACACAGGGAAGGCTACACCTTC	CASSLHREGYTF
NA	TRBJ2-7	TRBV6-5	NA	TGTGCCAGCAGTTACCAGAAGATCTCTGCTTCCTACGAGCAGTACTTC	CASSYQKISASYEQYF
NA	TRBJ2-1	TRBV27	TRBD2	TGTGCCAGCAGGAGAGAGCGGGGGGGCAGCTGGAATGAGCAGTTCTTC	CASRRERGGSWNEQFF
NA	TRBJ2-1	TRBV30	TRBD1	TGTGCCTGGATTCAGGGGGAGTACAATGAGCAGTTCTTC	CAWIQGEYNEQFF
NA	TRBJ2-2	TRBV28	TRBD2	TGTGCCAGCAGTACCCTGGCGGGGGGGAGGCCCGGGGAGCTGTTTTTT	CASSTLAGGRPGELFF
NA	TRBJ2-2	TRBV9	TRBD1	TGTGCCAGCAGCCCCCGGACAGGGGCCGGGGAGCTGTTTTTT	CASSPRTGAGELFF
NA	TRBJ1-2	TRBV7-3	NA	TGTGCCAGCAGCTTAGACGGCGGATATGGCTACACCTTC	CASSLDGGYGYTF
NA	TRBJ1-2	TRBV7-8	NA	TGTGCCAGCAGCACAGTCGGGAATTTGGGCTATGGCTACACCTTC	CASSTVGNLGYGYTF
NA	TRBJ1-3	TRBV6-1	NA	TGTGCCAGCAGTGAAAGGGGGGTTTCATCTGGAAACACCATATATTTT	CASSERGVSSGNTIYF
NA	TRBJ1-3	TRBV5-1	TRBD1	TGCGCCAGCAGCGGACAGGCCATATCCTCTGGAAACACCATATATTTT	CASSGQAISSGNTIYF
few	TRBJ2-5	TRBV30	TRBD1	TGTGCCTGGAGTGTAGGGGGCCGCGAGACCCAGTACTTC	CAWSVGGRETQYF
NA	TRBJ2-5	TRBV27	TRBD2	TGTGCCAGCAGTTCACGGGAGGATCGACGACGAGAGACCCAGTACTTC	CASSSREDRRRETQYF